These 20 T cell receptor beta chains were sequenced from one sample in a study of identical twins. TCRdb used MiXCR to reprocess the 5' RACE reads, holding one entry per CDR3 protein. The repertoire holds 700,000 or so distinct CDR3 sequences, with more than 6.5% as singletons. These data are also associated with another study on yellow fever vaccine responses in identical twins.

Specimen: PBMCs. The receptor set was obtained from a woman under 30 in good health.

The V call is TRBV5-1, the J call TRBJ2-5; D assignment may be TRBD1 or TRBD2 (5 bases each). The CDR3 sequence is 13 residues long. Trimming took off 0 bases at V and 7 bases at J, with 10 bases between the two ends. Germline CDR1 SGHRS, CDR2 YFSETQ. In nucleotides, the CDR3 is TGCGCCAGCAGCTTGGCAGGGAGTGGGACCCAGTACTTC. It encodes CASSLAGSGTQYF.

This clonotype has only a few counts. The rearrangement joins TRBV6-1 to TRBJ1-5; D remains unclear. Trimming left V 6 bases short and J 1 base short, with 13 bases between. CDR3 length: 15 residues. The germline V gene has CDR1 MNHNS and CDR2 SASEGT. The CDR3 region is CASSQDRPSNQPQHF. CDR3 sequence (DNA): TGTGCCAGCAGCCAGGACCGACCAAGCAATCAGCCCCAGCATTTT.

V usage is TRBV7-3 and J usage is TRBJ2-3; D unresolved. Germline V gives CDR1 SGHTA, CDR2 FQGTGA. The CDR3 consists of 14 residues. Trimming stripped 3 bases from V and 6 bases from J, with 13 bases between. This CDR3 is CASSLEPLGDTQYF. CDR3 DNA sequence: TGTGCCAGCAGCTTGGAGCCGCTAGGGGATACGCAGTATTTT.

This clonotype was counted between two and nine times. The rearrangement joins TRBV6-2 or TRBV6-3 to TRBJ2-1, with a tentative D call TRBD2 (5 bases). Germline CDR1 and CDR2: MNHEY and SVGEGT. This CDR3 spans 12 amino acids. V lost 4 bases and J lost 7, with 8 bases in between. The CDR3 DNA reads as TGTGCCAGCAGTTGGAGGTATAATGAGCAGTTCTTC. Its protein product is CASSWRYNEQFF.

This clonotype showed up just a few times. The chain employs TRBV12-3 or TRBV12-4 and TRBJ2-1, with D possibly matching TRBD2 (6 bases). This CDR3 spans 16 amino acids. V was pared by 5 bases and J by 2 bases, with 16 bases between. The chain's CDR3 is CASSPPGGKAYNEQFF. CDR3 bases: TGTGCCAGCAGTCCTCCCGGCGGGAAAGCCTACAATGAGCAGTTCTTC.

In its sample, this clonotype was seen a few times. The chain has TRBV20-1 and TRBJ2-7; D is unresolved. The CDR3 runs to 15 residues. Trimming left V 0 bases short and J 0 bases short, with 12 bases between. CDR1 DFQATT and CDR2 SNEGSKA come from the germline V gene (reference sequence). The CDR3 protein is CSARDMAGSSYEQYF. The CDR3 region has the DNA TGCAGTGCTAGAGATATGGCAGGCAGCTCCTACGAGCAGTACTTC.

The CDR3 DNA reads as TGTGCCAGCAGGGGGCCGGGACTAGGCACAGATACGCAGTATTTT. Translating gives CASRGPGLGTDTQYF. The rearrangement uses TRBV27 and TRBJ2-3; 8 positions match TRBD2. V lost 6 bases and J lost 1; bases outside the gene matches: 6. The germline gives CDR1 MNHEY, CDR2 SMNVEV (reference sequence). This CDR3 region has 15 residues.

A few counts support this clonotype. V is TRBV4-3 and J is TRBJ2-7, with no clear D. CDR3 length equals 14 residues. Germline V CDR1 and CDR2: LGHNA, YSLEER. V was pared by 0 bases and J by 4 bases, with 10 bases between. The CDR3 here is CASSQDLLHYEQYF. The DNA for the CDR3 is TGCGCCAGCAGCCAAGATCTCCTACATTACGAGCAGTACTTC.

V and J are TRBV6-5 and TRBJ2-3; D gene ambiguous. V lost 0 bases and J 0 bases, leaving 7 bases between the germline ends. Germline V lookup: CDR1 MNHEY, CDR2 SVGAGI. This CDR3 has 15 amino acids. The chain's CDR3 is CASSYSEYSTDTQYF. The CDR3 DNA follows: TGTGCCAGCAGTTACTCGGAGTACAGCACAGATACGCAGTATTTT.

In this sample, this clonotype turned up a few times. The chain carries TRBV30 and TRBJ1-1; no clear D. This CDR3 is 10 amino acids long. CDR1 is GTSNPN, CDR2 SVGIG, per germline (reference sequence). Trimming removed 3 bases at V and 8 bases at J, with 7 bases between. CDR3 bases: TGTGCCTGGAGCGTAAACGAAGCTTTCTTT. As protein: CAWSVNEAFF.

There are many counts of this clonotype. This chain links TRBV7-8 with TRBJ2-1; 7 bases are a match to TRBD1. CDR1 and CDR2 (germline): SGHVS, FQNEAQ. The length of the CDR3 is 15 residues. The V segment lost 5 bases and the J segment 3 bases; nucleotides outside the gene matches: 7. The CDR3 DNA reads TGTGCCAGCAGCGCCCGACAGGGATTCTACAATGAGCAGTTCTTC. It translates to CASSARQGFYNEQFF.

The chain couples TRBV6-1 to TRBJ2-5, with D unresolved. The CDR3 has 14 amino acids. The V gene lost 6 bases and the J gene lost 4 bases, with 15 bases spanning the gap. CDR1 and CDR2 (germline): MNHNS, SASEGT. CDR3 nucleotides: TGTGCCAGCAGCAGGTCATCTAGAACAGAGACCCAGTACTTC. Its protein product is CASSRSSRTETQYF.

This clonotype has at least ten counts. CDR3 in amino acids: CASSLSGGGYGYTF. The DNA for the CDR3 is TGTGCCAGCAGTTTATCGGGGGGTGGCTATGGCTACACCTTC. The gene calls are TRBV27 and TRBJ1-2; TRBD1 might be the D (5 bases). Germline V lookup: CDR1 MNHEY, CDR2 SMNVEV (reference sequence). With 0 bases removed from V and 4 bases from J, the gap between germline ends came to 9 bases. The length of the CDR3 is 14 residues.

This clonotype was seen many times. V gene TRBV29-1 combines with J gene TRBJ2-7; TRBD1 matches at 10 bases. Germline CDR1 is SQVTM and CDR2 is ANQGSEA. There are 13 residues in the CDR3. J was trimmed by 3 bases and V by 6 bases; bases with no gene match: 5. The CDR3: CSVAGTGVYEQYF. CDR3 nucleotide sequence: TGCAGCGTCGCCGGGACAGGGGTCTACGAGCAGTACTTC.

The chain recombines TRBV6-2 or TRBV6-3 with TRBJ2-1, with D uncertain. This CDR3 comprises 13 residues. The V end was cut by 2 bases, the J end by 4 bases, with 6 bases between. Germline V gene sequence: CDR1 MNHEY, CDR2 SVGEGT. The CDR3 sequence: CASSYGEYNEQFF. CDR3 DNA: TGTGCCAGCAGTTACGGGGAATACAATGAGCAGTTCTTC.

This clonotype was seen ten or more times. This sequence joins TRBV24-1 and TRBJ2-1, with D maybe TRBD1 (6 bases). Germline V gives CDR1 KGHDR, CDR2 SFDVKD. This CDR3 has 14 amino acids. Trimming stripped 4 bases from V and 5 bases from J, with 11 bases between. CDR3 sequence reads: CATSEITGNNEQFF. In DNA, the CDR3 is TGTGCCACCAGTGAGATCACAGGGAACAATGAGCAGTTCTTC.

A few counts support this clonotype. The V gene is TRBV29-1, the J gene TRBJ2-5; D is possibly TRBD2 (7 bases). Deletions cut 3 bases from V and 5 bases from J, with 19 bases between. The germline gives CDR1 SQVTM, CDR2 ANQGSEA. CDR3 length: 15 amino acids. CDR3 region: CSVESGGRRRETQYF. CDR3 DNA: TGCAGCGTTGAGTCGGGGGGCCGCAGGAGGGAGACCCAGTACTTC.

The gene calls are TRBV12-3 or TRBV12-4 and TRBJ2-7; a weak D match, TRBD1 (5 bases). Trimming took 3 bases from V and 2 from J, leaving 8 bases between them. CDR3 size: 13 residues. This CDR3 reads CASSFDSPYEQYF. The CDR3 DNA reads TGTGCCAGCAGTTTCGACAGTCCCTACGAGCAGTACTTC.

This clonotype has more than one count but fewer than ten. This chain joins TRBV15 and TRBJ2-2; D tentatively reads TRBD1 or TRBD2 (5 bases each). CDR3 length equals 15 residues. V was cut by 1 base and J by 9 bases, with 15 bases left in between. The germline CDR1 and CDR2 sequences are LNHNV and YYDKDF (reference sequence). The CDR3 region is CATSRVREQTWELFF. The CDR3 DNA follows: TGTGCCACCAGCAGAGTCAGGGAGCAAACCTGGGAGCTGTTTTTT.

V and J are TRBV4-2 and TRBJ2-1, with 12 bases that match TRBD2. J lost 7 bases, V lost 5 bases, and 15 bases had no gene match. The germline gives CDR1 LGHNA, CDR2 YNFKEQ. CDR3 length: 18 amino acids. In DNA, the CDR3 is TGTGCCAGCAGCTCCAGGGACCTGGGGACTAGCGGGCGAAATGAGCAGTTCTTC. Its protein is CASSSRDLGTSGRNEQFF.